One sample yielded the 21 T cell receptor beta chains listed below, sequenced in a study of T cells in Graves' hyperthyroidism and ophthalmopathy. The investigators amplified TCR beta CDR3 regions from RNA transcripts. HTBI primers were used for first-round RT-PCR of the TCR CDR3. TCRdb used MiXCR to reprocess the multiplex PCR reads, holding one entry per CDR3 protein. There are around 500,000 distinct CDR3 sequences in the sample; roughly an eighth occur only once, and under 20% lies in the top ten. Sequencing input: blood. The source of these receptors is a woman between 18 and 30 years old with Graves' hyperthyroidism.

This clonotype was seen a handful of times. The rearrangement joins TRBV11-2 to TRBJ1-5; D is undetermined. The CDR3 extends over 13 amino acids. The germline gives CDR1 SGHAT, CDR2 FQNNGV. V was trimmed by 1 base and J by 11 bases, leaving 12 bases between them. The CDR3 protein is CASSLASSESQHF. Written as DNA, the CDR3 is TGTGCCAGCAGCTTAGCTAGTTCTGAGTCCCAGCATTTT.

This clonotype was picked up a small number of times. The genes are TRBV14 and TRBJ1-4, with a weak D call TRBD1 (6 bases). Trimming shortened V by 5 bases and J by 6 bases, and 19 bases separated the two germline ends. The germline V gene has CDR1 SGHDN and CDR2 FVKESK. The length of the CDR3 is 16 residues. The CDR3 region is CASSSTDRTVHEKLFF. Here the CDR3 DNA reads TGTGCCAGCAGCTCAACAGATCGGACAGTACATGAAAAACTGTTTTTT.

This clonotype was seen many times. The J gene is TRBJ2-7, the V gene TRBV6-2 or TRBV6-3; the D call may be TRBD1 or TRBD2 (5 bases each). Trimming took 6 bases from V and 6 from J, leaving 24 bases between them. This CDR3 region has 16 residues. Germline CDR1 reads MNHEY; CDR2 reads SVGEGT. For the CDR3, the DNA is TGTGCCAGCAGCACCGGGCCCAGGGCGTTGGGGGTCGAGCAGTACGTC. Translated, it gives CASSTGPRALGVEQYV.

This clonotype was counted many times. This rearrangement joins TRBV5-8 to TRBJ2-5; no reliable D call. The CDR3 consists of 13 residues. Trimming left V 2 bases short and J 5 bases short, with 10 bases between. From germline, CDR1 is SGHTS and CDR2 YDEGEE. CDR3 in DNA: TGTGCCAGCAGCTTCTCGAATAGCGAGACCCAGTACTTC. This encodes CASSFSNSETQYF.

Many counts were recorded for this clonotype. The chain carries TRBV13 and TRBJ1-2; 10 bases line up with TRBD1. J was trimmed by 6 bases and V by 5 bases; bases with no gene match: 6. There are 14 residues in the CDR3. Germline-derived CDR1 and CDR2 are PRHDT and FYEKMQ (reference sequence). CDR3 coding DNA: TGTGCCAGCAGCCGTGACAGGGGGCCCAATGGCTACACCTTC. Translated: CASSRDRGPNGYTF.

Concerning this clonotype itself: A much more abundant neighbour one base away suggests this may be a read error. The chain couples TRBV27 to TRBJ2-3; no clear D gene. This CDR3 has 16 amino acids. Germline CDR1 MNHEY, CDR2 SMNVEV (reference sequence). Between the trimmed V and J ends, which lost 0 bases and 1 base, there was a span of 11 bases. The CDR3 spells CASSLSEFTGTDTQYF. The CDR3 nucleotides read TGTGCCAGCAGTTTATCCGAGTTTACTGGCACAGATACGCAGTATTTT.

This clonotype has more than one count but fewer than ten. DNA of the CDR3: TGTGCCATCAGTGACTCCACAGGGGAGGTCACTGAAGCTTTCTTT. It yields the protein CAISDSTGEVTEAFF. The V call is TRBV10-3, the J call TRBJ1-1, with 7 bases that match TRBD1. Trimming cost V 3 bases and J 4 bases; bases outside gene matches: 8. Germline CDR1 reads ENHRY; CDR2 reads SYGVKD. The CDR3 is 15 amino acids.

Concerning this clonotype: A much larger clone is a single base away; this may be a read error. This chain links TRBV6-2 or TRBV6-3 with TRBJ2-3; D gene uncertain. V was pared by 6 bases and J by 1 base, with 17 bases between. Germline V gives CDR1 MNHEY, CDR2 SVGEGT. This CDR3 is 16 amino acids long. CDR3 nucleotide sequence: TGTGCCAGCAGCCTACGGATCCCGGCTGGCACAGATACGCAGTATTTT. The encoded protein is CASSLRIPAGTDTQYF.

This clonotype was observed many times. V is TRBV3-1 and J is TRBJ1-2, with a tentative D call TRBD1 (6 bases). The CDR3 is made up of 16 amino acids. The germline V gene has CDR1 LGHDT and CDR2 YNNKEL (reference sequence). Trimming cost V 4 bases and J 3 bases, with 18 bases left between them. The CDR3 reads CASSRSGGSGHYGYTF. The CDR3 DNA sequence: TGTGCCAGCAGCCGGAGCGGGGGCTCCGGCCACTATGGCTACACCTTC.

This clonotype was seen many times. This chain connects TRBV20-1 to TRBJ2-5; D ambiguous. The V end was cut by 0 bases, the J end by 7 bases, with 9 bases between. Germline CDR1 and CDR2: DFQATT and SNEGSKA (reference sequence). The CDR3 is 12 residues long. The CDR3 is CSARDQIGTQYF. CDR3 coding DNA: TGCAGTGCTAGAGATCAAATTGGGACCCAGTACTTC.

The gene calls are TRBV7-9 and TRBJ2-2, with 12 bases aligning to TRBD2. The CDR3 spans 17 residues. V lost 1 base, J lost 5 bases, and 5 bases stayed unmatched. Germline CDR1 SEHNR, CDR2 FQNEAQ (reference sequence). The CDR3 here is CASSLGLAGAATGELFF. The CDR3 region has the DNA TGTGCCAGCAGCTTAGGACTAGCGGGAGCAGCTACCGGGGAGCTGTTTTTT.

The chain recombines TRBV19 with TRBJ2-1; TRBD2 aligns across 13 bases. Germline-derived CDR1 and CDR2 are LNHDA and SQIVND (reference sequence). The CDR3 has 15 amino acids. V shed 6 bases, J shed 8 bases, and the junction held 7 bases outside the gene matches. This CDR3 reads CASRRTSGSGYEQFF. The CDR3 DNA reads TGTGCCAGTAGACGGACTAGCGGGAGTGGCTATGAGCAGTTCTTC.

The CDR3 region is CSSLGGQADTQYF. The CDR3 DNA follows: TGCAGCTCCCTCGGGGGCCAAGCAGATACGCAGTATTTT. The chain links TRBV29-1 to TRBJ2-3; possibly TRBD1 or TRBD2 for D (6 bases each). Trimming shortened V by 8 bases and J by 4 bases, and 16 bases separated the two germline ends. The CDR3 has 13 amino acids. Germline-derived CDR1 and CDR2 are SQVTM and ANQGSEA.

This clonotype was seen repeatedly, ten times or more. The rearrangement links TRBV6-1 to TRBJ1-1; TRBD1 is a possible D gene (5 bases). This CDR3 is built from 12 residues. The V gene lost 8 bases and the J gene lost 5 bases, with 12 bases spanning the gap. In germline, CDR1 is MNHNS, CDR2 SASEGT. The CDR3 sequence: CASGGRRTEAFF. CDR3 bases: TGTGCCAGCGGGGGTAGGAGGACTGAAGCTTTCTTT.

This chain connects TRBV12-5 to TRBJ2-5, with TRBD1 as a possible D gene (6 bases). The ends were cut back, 7 bases at V and 2 bases at J, with 14 bases in the middle. The CDR3 is made up of 14 amino acids. CDR1 is LGHNT, CDR2 FRNRAP, per germline. The CDR3 sequence is CASAPDRRQETQYF. CDR3 nucleotides: TGTGCTAGTGCCCCGGACAGACGTCAAGAGACCCAGTACTTC.

This clonotype was seen many times. J is TRBJ2-1 and V is TRBV2; TRBD2 might be the D (6 bases). The CDR3 contains 13 residues. V was cut by 8 bases and J by 5 bases, with 13 bases left in between. CDR1 is SNHLY and CDR2 is FYNNEI in the germline V gene. CDR3 bases: TGTGCCAGCGAGGGGAGGAGGGACAATGAGCAGTTCTTC. It specifies CASEGRRDNEQFF. Looking up the rest from reference TRBV2 and TRBJ2-1 gives the full variable domain: EPEVTQTPSHQVTQMGQEVILRCVPISNHLYFYWYRQILGQKVEFLVSFYNNEISEKSEIFDDQFSVERPDGSNFTLKIRSTKLEDSAMYFCASEGRRDNEQFFGPGTRLTVL.

This clonotype was counted many times. V and J are TRBV11-2 and TRBJ1-1; D remains unclear. CDR3 size: 14 residues. From germline, CDR1 is SGHAT and CDR2 FQNNGV. V gave up 3 bases and J gave up 3 bases, with 11 bases separating them. This CDR3 reads CASSLLDRDTEAFF. The DNA of the CDR3 is TGTGCCAGCAGCTTGCTGGATCGGGACACTGAAGCTTTCTTT.

About this clonotype itself: This sequence may be a read error, since a much larger clone differs from it by one base. This chain connects TRBV2 to TRBJ2-7, with 15 bases matching TRBD2. The V gene end was trimmed by 1 base and the J gene end by 2 bases; junction bases not matched to a gene: 6. The CDR3 runs to 18 residues. Germline CDR1 is SNHLY and CDR2 is FYNNEI. CDR3 nucleotide sequence: TGTGCCAGCAGTGAAGGCGGACTAGCGGGAGGGCCCACCTACGAGCAGTACTTC. This gives the protein CASSEGGLAGGPTYEQYF.

V is TRBV4-1 and J is TRBJ2-3, with D uncertain. The germline gives CDR1 MGHRA, CDR2 YSYEKL. The CDR3 loop spans 14 amino acids. V dropped 2 bases and J dropped 2 bases, with 8 bases sitting between them. The CDR3 loop reads CASSQIRLTDTQYF. CDR3 coding DNA: TGCGCCAGCAGCCAAATCCGGCTCACAGATACGCAGTATTTT.

This clonotype was detected a few times. V gene TRBV30 combines with J gene TRBJ1-2; no clear D gene. Germline-derived CDR1 and CDR2 are GTSNPN and SVGIG (reference sequence). The CDR3 sequence is 13 residues long. Trimming pared 6 bases from V and 3 bases from J, leaving 14 bases between. The CDR3 nucleotides are TGTGCCTGCCTGGCGCCTTCGGACTATGGCTACACCTTC. This gives the protein CACLAPSDYGYTF.

This clonotype was picked up one time. A clone one base away is much larger, so this may be a read error. The chain links TRBV2 to TRBJ1-4; no clear D gene. CDR3 length: 11 residues. Germline V gives CDR1 SNHLY, CDR2 FYNNEI. Trimming cost V 11 bases and J 7 bases, with 11 bases left between them. The CDR3 sequence is CAGKAVEKLFF. The DNA for the CDR3 is TGTGCCGGCAAGGCAGTTGAAAAACTGTTTTTT.